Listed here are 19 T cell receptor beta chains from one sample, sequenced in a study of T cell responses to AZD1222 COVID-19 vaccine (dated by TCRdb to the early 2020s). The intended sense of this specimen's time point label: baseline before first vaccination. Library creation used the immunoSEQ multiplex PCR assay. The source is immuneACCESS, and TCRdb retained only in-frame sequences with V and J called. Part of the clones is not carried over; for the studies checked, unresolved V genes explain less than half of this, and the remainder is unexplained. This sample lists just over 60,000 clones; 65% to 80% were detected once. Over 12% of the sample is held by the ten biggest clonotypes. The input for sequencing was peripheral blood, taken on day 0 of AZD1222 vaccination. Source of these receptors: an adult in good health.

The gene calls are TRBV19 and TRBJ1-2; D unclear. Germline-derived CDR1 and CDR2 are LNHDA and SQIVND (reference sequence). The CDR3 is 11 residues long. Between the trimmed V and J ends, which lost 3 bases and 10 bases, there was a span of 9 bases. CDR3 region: CASSIGQNYTF. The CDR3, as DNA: TGTGCCAGTAGTATTGGGCAGAACTACACCTTC.

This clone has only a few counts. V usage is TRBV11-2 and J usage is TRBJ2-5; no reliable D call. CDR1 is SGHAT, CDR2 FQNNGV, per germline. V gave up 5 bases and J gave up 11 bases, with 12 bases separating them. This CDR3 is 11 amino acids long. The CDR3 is CASSLSRVQYF. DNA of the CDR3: TGTGCCAGCAGCCTATCGCGTGTACAGTACTTC.

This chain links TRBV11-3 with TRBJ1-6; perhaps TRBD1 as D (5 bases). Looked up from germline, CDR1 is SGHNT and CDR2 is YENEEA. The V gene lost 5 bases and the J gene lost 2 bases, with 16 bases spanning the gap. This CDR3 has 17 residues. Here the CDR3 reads CASSVLSGVPYNSPLHF. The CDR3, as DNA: TGTGCCAGCAGCGTCCTCTCGGGGGTCCCCTATAATTCACCCCTCCACTTT.

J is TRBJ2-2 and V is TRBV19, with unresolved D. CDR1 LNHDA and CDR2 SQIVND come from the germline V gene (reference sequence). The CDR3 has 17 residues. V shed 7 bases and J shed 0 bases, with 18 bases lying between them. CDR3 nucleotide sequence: TGTGCCAGTACCGACTCCATAACTCTTACGAACACCGGGGAGCTGTTTTTT. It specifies CASTDSITLTNTGELFF. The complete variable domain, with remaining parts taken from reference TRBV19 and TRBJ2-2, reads DGGITQSPKYLFRKEGQNVTLSCEQNLNHDAMYWYRQDPGQGLRLIYYSQIVNDFQKGDIAEGYSVSREKKESFPLTVTSAQKNPTAFYLCASTDSITLTNTGELFFGEGSRLTVL.

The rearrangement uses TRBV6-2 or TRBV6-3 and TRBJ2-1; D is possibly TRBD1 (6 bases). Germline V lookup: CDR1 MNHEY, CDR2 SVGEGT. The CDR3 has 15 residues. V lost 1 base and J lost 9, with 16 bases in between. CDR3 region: CASSYLGQGSSEQFF. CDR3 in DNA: TGTGCCAGCAGTTACTTAGGGCAGGGGAGCTCTGAGCAGTTCTTC.

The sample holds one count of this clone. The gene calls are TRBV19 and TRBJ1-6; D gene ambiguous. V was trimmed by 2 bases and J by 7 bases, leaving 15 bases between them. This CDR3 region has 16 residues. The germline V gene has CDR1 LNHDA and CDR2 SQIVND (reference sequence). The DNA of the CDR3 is TGTGCCAGTAGTATAATGGGAGGATTAACGAATTCACCCCTCCACTTT. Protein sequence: CASSIMGGLTNSPLHF.

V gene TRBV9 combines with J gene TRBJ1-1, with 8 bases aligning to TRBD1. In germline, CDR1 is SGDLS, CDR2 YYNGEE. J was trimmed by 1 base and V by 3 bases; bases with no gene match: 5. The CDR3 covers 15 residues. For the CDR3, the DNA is TGTGCCAGCAGCGGAGGACAGGGACCGAACACTGAAGCTTTCTTT. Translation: CASSGGQGPNTEAFF. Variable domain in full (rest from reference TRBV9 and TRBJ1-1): DSGVTQTPKHLITATGQRVTLRCSPRSGDLSVYWYQQSLDQGLQFLIQYYNGEERAKGNILERFSAQQFPDLHSELNLSSLELGDSALYFCASSGGQGPNTEAFFGQGTRLTVV.

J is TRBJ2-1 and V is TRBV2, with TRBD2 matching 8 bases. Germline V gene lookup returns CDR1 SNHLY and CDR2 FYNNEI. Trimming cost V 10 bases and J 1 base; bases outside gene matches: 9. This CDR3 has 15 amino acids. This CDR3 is CATIERGPSYNEQFF. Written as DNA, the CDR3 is TGTGCCACCATAGAGCGGGGGCCTTCCTACAATGAGCAGTTCTTC.

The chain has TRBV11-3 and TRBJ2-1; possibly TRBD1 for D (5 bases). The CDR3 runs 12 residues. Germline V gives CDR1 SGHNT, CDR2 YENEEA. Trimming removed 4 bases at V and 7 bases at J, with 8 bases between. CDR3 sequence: CASSSRENEQFF. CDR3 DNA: TGTGCCAGCAGCTCCAGGGAAAATGAGCAGTTCTTC.

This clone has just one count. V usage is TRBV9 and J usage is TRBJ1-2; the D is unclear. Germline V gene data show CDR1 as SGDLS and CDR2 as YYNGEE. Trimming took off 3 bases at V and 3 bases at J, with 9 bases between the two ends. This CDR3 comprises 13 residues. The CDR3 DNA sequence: TGTGCCAGCAGCGATCGAGGCGACTATGGCTACACCTTC. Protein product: CASSDRGDYGYTF. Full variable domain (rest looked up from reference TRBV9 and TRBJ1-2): DSGVTQTPKHLITATGQRVTLRCSPRSGDLSVYWYQQSLDQGLQFLIQYYNGEERAKGNILERFSAQQFPDLHSELNLSSLELGDSALYFCASSDRGDYGYTFGSGTRLTVV.

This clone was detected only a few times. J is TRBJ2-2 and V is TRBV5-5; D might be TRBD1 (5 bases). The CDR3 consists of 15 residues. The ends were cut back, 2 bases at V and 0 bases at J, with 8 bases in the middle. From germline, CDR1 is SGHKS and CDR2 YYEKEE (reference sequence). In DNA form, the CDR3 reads TGTGCCAGCAGCTTAGGACATTCGAACACCGGGGAGCTGTTTTTT. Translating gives CASSLGHSNTGELFF.

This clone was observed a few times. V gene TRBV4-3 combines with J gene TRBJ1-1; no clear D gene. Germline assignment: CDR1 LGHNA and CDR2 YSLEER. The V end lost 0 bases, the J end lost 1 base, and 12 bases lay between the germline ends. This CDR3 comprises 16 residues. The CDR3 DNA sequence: TGCGCCAGCAGCCAAGATCGCGTTCGGTCGAACACTGAAGCTTTCTTT. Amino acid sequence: CASSQDRVRSNTEAFF.

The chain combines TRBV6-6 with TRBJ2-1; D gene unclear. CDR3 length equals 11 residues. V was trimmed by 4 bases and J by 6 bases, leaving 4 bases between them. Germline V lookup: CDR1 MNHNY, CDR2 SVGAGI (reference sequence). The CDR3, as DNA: TGTGCCAGCAGTTTGGGCAATGAGCAGTTCTTC. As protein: CASSLGNEQFF.

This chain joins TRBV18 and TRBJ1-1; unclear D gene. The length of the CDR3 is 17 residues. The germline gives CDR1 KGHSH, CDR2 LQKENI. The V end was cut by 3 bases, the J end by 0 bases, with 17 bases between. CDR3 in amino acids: CASSPSPRSTMNTEAFF. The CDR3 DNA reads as TGTGCCAGCTCACCCTCTCCCAGGAGTACCATGAACACTGAAGCTTTCTTT.

CDR3 in DNA: TGTGCCAGCAGCCTGACAGGGCCGAACACTGAAGCTTTCTTT. Its translation: CASSLTGPNTEAFF. The V call is TRBV7-9, the J call TRBJ1-1; 7 nucleotides match TRBD1. The germline CDR1 and CDR2 sequences are SEHNR and FQNEAQ (reference sequence). This CDR3 region has 14 residues. The junction had 4 bases not matched to a gene; V was cut back by 5 bases and J by 1 base.

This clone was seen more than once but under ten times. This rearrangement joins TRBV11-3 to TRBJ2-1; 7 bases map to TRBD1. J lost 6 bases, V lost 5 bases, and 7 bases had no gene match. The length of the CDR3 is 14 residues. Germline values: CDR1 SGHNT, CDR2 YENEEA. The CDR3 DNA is TGTGCCAGCAGCCTTAGGGGGCCGGGCAATGAGCAGTTCTTC. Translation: CASSLRGPGNEQFF.

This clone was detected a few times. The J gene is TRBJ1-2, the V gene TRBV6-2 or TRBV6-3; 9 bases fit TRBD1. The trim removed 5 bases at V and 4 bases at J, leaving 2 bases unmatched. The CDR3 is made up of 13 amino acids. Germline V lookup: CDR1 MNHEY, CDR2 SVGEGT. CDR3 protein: CASSTGGLYGYTF. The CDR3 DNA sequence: TGTGCCAGCAGTACAGGGGGCCTCTATGGCTACACCTTC.

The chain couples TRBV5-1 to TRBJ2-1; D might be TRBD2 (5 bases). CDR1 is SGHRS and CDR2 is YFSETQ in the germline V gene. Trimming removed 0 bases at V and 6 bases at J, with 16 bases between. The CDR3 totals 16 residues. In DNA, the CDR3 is TGCGCCAGCAGCTTGGAGGTCCGGGTTGGAGGCAATGAGCAGTTCTTC. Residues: CASSLEVRVGGNEQFF.

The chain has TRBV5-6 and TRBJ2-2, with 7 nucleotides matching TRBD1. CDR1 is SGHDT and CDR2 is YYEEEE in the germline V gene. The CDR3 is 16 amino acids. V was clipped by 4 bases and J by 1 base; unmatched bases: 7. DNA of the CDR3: TGTGCCAGCAGCCAGATTGGGGACAGGAACACCGGGGAGCTGTTTTTT. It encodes CASSQIGDRNTGELFF.